One sample yielded the 5 T cell receptor beta chains listed below, sequenced in a study of blood T cell repertoires in COVID-19. Some clones are missing from TCRdb's copy, which holds only in-frame ones; the method was immunoSEQ multiplex PCR. The table lists around 170,000 clones, under 85% of them singletons, with about 12% in the top ten. Sequenced sample: PBMCs or T cells enriched from blood (not recorded which). These receptors came from a man between 45 and 60 years old who had recovered from COVID-19.

This clone turned up a few times. This chain links TRBV29-1 with TRBJ1-1; 7 bases agree with TRBD1. Germline CDR1 reads SQVTM; CDR2 reads ANQGSEA. The CDR3 sequence is 16 residues long. Trimming at V came to 6 bases and at J to 1 base, leaving 14 bases not matched to a gene. This CDR3 is CSVAGDSSLQNTEAFF. Here the CDR3 DNA reads TGCAGCGTCGCAGGGGACAGCTCTCTTCAGAACACTGAAGCTTTCTTT.

V and J are TRBV4-2 and TRBJ1-3, with 7 nucleotides matching TRBD1. Losses at the gene ends were 7 bases for V and 0 bases for J; bases not matched to a gene: 6. The V gene's germline CDR1 is LGHNA and CDR2 YNFKEQ. CDR3 size: 15 residues. Here the CDR3 reads CASNQDRFSGNTIYF. CDR3 nucleotide sequence: TGTGCCAGCAACCAGGACAGGTTCTCTGGAAACACCATATATTTT.

The V and J genes are TRBV13 and TRBJ1-2; 8 positions match TRBD1. Germline V CDR1 and CDR2: PRHDT, FYEKMQ (reference sequence). Losses at the gene ends were 3 bases for V and 7 bases for J; bases not matched to a gene: 10. The CDR3 contains 15 residues. This CDR3 is CASSLGLDRAPGYTF. DNA of the CDR3: TGTGCCAGCAGCTTGGGACTGGACAGGGCCCCTGGCTACACCTTC.

The chain is built from TRBV12-1 and TRBJ1-1; TRBD1 reflects the table's D call only, with no check against the DNA. TRBV12-1 represents a pseudogene. This CDR3 region has 12 residues. CDR3 region: CASSQFWSEAFF. As DNA, the CDR3 is TGTGCCAGCAGCCAGTTTTGGTCTGAAGCTTTCTTT.

The V and J genes are TRBV5-1 and TRBJ1-4; 8 nucleotides agree with TRBD1. V lost 1 base, J lost 3 bases, and 5 bases stayed unmatched. The germline gives CDR1 SGHRS, CDR2 YFSETQ. This CDR3 region has 16 residues. CDR3 in amino acids: CASSLRDRRANEKLFF. CDR3 nucleotide sequence: TGCGCCAGCAGCTTGCGGGACAGGCGCGCTAATGAAAAACTGTTTTTT. Variable domain in full (rest from reference TRBV5-1 and TRBJ1-4): KAGVTQTPRYLIKTRGQQVTLSCSPISGHRSVSWYQQTPGQGLQFLFEYFSETQRNKGNFPGRFSGRQFSNSRSEMNVSTLELGDSALYLCASSLRDRRANEKLFFGSGTQLSVL.